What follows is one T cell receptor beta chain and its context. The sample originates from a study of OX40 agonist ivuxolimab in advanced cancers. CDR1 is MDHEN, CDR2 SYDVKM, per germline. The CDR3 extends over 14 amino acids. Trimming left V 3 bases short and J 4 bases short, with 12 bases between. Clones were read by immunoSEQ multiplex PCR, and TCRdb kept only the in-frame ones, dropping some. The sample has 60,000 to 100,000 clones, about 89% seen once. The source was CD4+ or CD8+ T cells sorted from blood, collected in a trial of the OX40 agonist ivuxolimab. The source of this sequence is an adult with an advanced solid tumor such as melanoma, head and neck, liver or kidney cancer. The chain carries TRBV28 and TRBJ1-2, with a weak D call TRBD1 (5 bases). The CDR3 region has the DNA TGTGCCAGCAGTTTCCCTCGGCAGGGCTATGGCTACACCTTC. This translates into CASSFPRQGYGYTF.